These T cell receptor beta chains were read from a single sample in a study of cytotoxic CD8 clonotypes in ibrutinib-treated CLL. Clones were read by immunoSEQ multiplex PCR, and TCRdb kept only the in-frame ones, dropping some. Found here are roughly 200,000 clones, over 55% of them singletons; the top ten hold around 15%. The sequencing used PBMCs, collected after 24 months of ibrutinib treatment. The receptors come from a human donor with chronic lymphocytic leukemia. CDR3s include the opening cysteine and the closing phenylalanine or tryptophan. The D gene is left open where the match is weak. Expanded clones are given a class, and other clones once, few, many or no size at all.

clone_size	d_call	v_call	j_call	cdr3_nt	cdr3_aa
.	.	TRBV30	TRBJ2-1	TGTGCCTGGAGCCTTCTTACCCGGGACACGGCGATTTTAGGCAATGAGCAGTTCTTC	CAWSLLTRDTAILGNEQFF
.	.	TRBV5-1	TRBJ2-1	TGCGCCAGCAGCTGGACCCGGGACCAAAAAAGGAATGAGCAGTTCTTC	CASSWTRDQKRNEQFF
.	.	TRBV20-1	TRBJ2-7	TGCAGTGCTAGGGTCGCGAACGAGCAGTACTTC	CSARVANEQYF
.	TRBD1	TRBV28	TRBJ1-5	TGTGCCAGCAGTTTCGGGCAGGGGGGAATTATTCAGCCCCAGCATTTT	CASSFGQGGIIQPQHF
.	.	TRBV6-1	TRBJ2-2	TGTGCCAGCAGTGAACCGGGCGGAATGAACACCGGGGAGCTGTTTTTT	CASSEPGGMNTGELFF
.	.	TRBV30	TRBJ2-1	TGTGCCTGGAGCCCAGGGACCTACAATGAGCAGTTCTTC	CAWSPGTYNEQFF
.	TRBD1	TRBV5-1	TRBJ1-1	TGCGCCAGCAGCAGCTTAGGGTATGGACAGGCCAACACTGAAGCTTTCTTT	CASSSLGYGQANTEAFF
.	.	TRBV28	TRBJ2-3	TGTGCCAGCAGTTTTCAGTGGACTGGAAACACAGATACGCAGTATTTT	CASSFQWTGNTDTQYF
.	TRBD2	TRBV6-5	TRBJ2-5	TGTGCCAGCAGTTCAAGACTAGCGGGAGGAAAGACCCAGTACTTC	CASSSRLAGGKTQYF
once	TRBD1	TRBV18	TRBJ1-5	TGTGCCAGCTCACCCCCGGGACAGGGTACAAGGGTCCATCAGCCCCAGCATTTT	CASSPPGQGTRVHQPQHF
.	.	TRBV11-2	TRBJ2-5	TGTGCCAGCAGCTTAGAGTTAAACGGGGTCCAGTACTTC	CASSLELNGVQYF